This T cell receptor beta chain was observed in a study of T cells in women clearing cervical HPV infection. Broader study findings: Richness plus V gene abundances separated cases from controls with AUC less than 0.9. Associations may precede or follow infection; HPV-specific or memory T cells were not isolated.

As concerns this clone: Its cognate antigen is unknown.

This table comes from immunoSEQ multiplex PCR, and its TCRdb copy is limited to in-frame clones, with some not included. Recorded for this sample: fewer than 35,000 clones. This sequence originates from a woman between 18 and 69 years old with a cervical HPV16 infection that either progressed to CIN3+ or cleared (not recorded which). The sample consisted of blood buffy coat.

The CDR3 spells CASSTSQGAGEPQHF. The CDR3 DNA, read in part, is TGTGCCAGTAGTACCTCACAGGGGGCTGGGGAGCCC. The chain combines TRBV19 with TRBJ1-5; 9 positions agree with TRBD1. The read comes to an end 3 residues before the CDR3 does, leaving the germline J gene to fill in the end. After removal of 4 bases from V and 8 bases from J, the junction contained 9 bases not matched to a gene. The germline CDR1 and CDR2 sequences are LNHDA and SQIVND (reference sequence). The CDR3 extends over 15 amino acids.